This T cell receptor (beta chain) was captured in a study of early T cells in non-severe SARS-CoV-2 infection. As for the study in general: The sequenced material was bulk RNA from unsorted whole blood, and its chains were unpaired.

cDNA molecules, individually, were tagged with unique molecular identifiers. TCRdb called the 5' RACE reads again in MiXCR, with one record for every CDR3 protein. The sample yields approximately 100,000 distinct CDR3 sequences, 15% to 20% seen once. Study findings and constraints: Matches to VDJdb favored anti-spike CD8 responses and missed private and CD4 specificities.

This clonotype was seen a few times. The antigen is undetermined. This receptor was identified in an adult who was a healthcare worker with PCR-confirmed SARS-CoV-2 infection or an uninfected control (not recorded which). Sequencing used whole blood.

CDR3 region: CASSSPTGTGDEAFF. DNA for the CDR3: TGTGCCAGCAGTTCACCGACCGGGACAGGCGATGAAGCTTTCTTT. The chain combines TRBV27 with TRBJ1-1; 8 nucleotides agree with TRBD1. This CDR3 has 15 amino acids. V lost 4 bases, J lost 7 bases, and 11 bases stayed unmatched. Germline CDR1 is MNHEY and CDR2 is SMNVEV (reference sequence).